This section outlines one TCR beta chain sequence together with its context. The antigen remains undetermined. These data belong to a study of identical twins. General study points: Invariant cells of the MAIT and iNKT types might have partly distorted the zero-insertion analyses. Models underpredicted monozygotic twin sharing of out-of-frame TCR alpha.

Germline lookup yields CDR1 MNHEY and CDR2 SMNVEV (reference sequence). The length of the CDR3 is 16 residues. V lost 3 bases, J lost 2 bases, and 6 bases stayed unmatched. Unique molecular identifiers were in the cDNA, with template-switch universal primer binding. One entry per CDR3 protein, called by TCRdb with MiXCR from the 5' RACE reads. In the table there are 250,000 to 350,000 distinct CDR3 sequences, 8.5% to 9.5% of which are singletons. These records were also assigned to another study, of yellow fever vaccine responses in identical twins. Turning to that study: Reportedly, the response of twins' T cells to the vaccine seemed partly convergent, partly personalized.

The sequence derives from a woman in her late teens or twenties in good health. This chain uses TRBV27 with TRBJ2-3; TRBD2 matches at 9 bases. The sequenced sample consisted of CD8+ T cells sorted from blood. CDR3 sequence (DNA): TGTGCCAGCAGTTTCCGGAGACTAGCGGACACAGATACGCAGTATTTT. Translating gives CASSFRRLADTDTQYF.